This T cell receptor beta chain was recovered during a study of CXCR3-negative and CXCR3-positive naive CD8 T cells (dated by TCRdb to about 2019). Background on the whole study: About 150 million TRB reads were obtained in total, roughly 1.5 +/- 0.3 million reads per library. Naive subsets from about five donors and memory cells from 3 donors were included in the TRBV-TRBJ cluster analysis. Data from 11 donors, pooled across two independent experiments, went into the diversity and physicochemical repertoire analyses. Here is what the overall study found, with its caveats: Because CXCR3 expression was partially decreased after cryopreservation, freshly isolated PBMCs were used for most assays. Compared with CXCR3-negative naive cells, CXCR3-positive naive cells had TRB CDR3s with higher hydrophobicity (lower Kidera factor 4), lower energy, and higher strength and volume indices. Similar TRBV-TRBJ usage was shown by naive CXCR3-negative and CXCR3-positive cells from the same donor, whereas distinct patterns were shown by memory cells. Comparably high repertoire diversity was found in both naive subsets, whereas much lower repertoire diversity was found in memory CD8+ T cells. Because surface CD5, which has been linked to self-reactivity in mice, was comparable between naive subsets, TCR interaction strength was also inferred from TRB CDR3 physicochemical properties.

The cysteine opens and the phenylalanine closes a CDR3 of 13 amino acids. Nucleotide data are not available. The germline V gene encodes CDR1 LNHDA and CDR2 SQIVND (reference sequence). On this clonotype itself: What this receptor recognizes is not known.

These reads were obtained on a NextSeq 550. The Human TCR Profiling Kit (MiLaboratory) was used to prepare UMI-labeled 5' RACE TRB cDNA libraries. The full amount of extracted RNA was used for cDNA synthesis, and the full amount of resulting cDNA was used for PCR amplification. The libraries were made side by side, with each library going through the same number of PCR cycles. Per the authors' processing: With a requirement of at least two reads per UMI, MIGEC and MiXCR extracted about 50,000 +/- 10,000 unique UMI-labeled TRB cDNA molecules per library. On average, each library contained 40,000 +/- 10,000 functional in-frame TRB CDR3 nucleotide clonotypes without stop codons. After downsampling to 5000 UMI-labeled TRB molecules per sample, diversity metrics, including normalized Shannon-Wiener and Chao1, were computed in VDJtools. For the central five CDR3 residues, VDJtools calculated physicochemical properties weighted by clonotype size, namely interaction energy, strength, volume and Kidera factor 4. Reprocessed by TCRdb, the reads give a single entry per CDR3 protein sequence, without DNA. These V and J calls are TCRdb output, not the study's own analysis. The table for this sample records tens of thousands of distinct CDR3 sequences. Around 0.58% of the sample belongs to the ten largest clones.

Each CD8+ T cell subset was flow-sorted in triplicate, and 250,000 to 300,000 cells per subset were placed directly into RLT lysis buffer. To keep memory contaminants out, a stringent definition of naive CD8+ T cells was applied: CD45RO-CCR7+CD27+CD95-. Standard density gradient centrifugation was used to isolate peripheral blood mononuclear cells from buffy coats. Naive CXCR3-negative and CXCR3-positive CD8+ T cells were flow-sorted using a FACSAria III. Total RNA was extracted from sorted cells using an RNeasy Mini Kit. This TCR came from a human donor in good health. Some clones in this sample may be carry-over from other donors' samples. Recombination linked TRBV19 to TRBJ2-7. Sequenced sample: naive CXCR3+ CD8+ T cells from blood. The sample's cell subset or site label is to be understood as: CD45RO-CCR7+CD27+CD95- naive CD8+ T cells expressing CXCR3 (TNR3+). Here the CDR3 is given as CASSIESSYEQYF.